This T cell receptor beta chain was captured in a study of shared clonotypes between healthy human individuals. This table comes from immunoSEQ multiplex PCR, and its TCRdb copy is limited to in-frame clones, with some not included. Of millions of clones in the sample, approximately 95% were seen once. V lost 0 bases and J lost 6, with 14 bases in between. This CDR3 is 16 amino acids long. Germline V gene lookup returns CDR1 LGHNA and CDR2 YSLEER. The clonotype originates from a young man in good health. The V and J genes are TRBV4-3 and TRBJ2-2; the D is unclear. Sequenced input: naive CD4+ T cells sorted from blood. The sample's subset: CD45RA+ positively selected. The CDR3: CASSQDPWSIAGELFF. The CDR3 DNA reads as TGCGCCAGCAGCCAAGATCCGTGGAGTATCGCCGGGGAGCTGTTTTTT.